This T cell receptor (beta chain) was obtained from a study of blood T cell repertoires in COVID-19. Study-level background: Material from acute and convalescent COVID-19 was sourced from the United States, Italy and Spain. Sources were T cells, B-cell-depleted T cells, or PBMCs; the material itself was cDNA or gDNA.

Per the original data handling: For nucleated cells, counts were estimated from reference gene primer amplification. Produced via immunoSEQ multiplex PCR; TCRdb's table is partial and in-frame only. Clonal size and the V and J genes are those of that table, whereas D and trimming came from the DNA. The table has 73,000 or so clones, approximately 82% seen once; the top ten hold 5.3%. This clone has just a few counts. Between the trimmed V and J ends, which lost 5 bases and 2 bases, there was a span of 13 bases. Germline CDR1 and CDR2: SGHNT and YYREEE (reference sequence). The CDR3 is 14 amino acids. The clonotype originates from a man aged 45-60 years with active COVID-19. The chain carries TRBV5-4 and TRBJ1-2; D not certain. Sequenced sample: peripheral blood. In nucleotides, the CDR3 is TGTGCCAGCAGTCCGGGCGGGGAGAACTATGGCTACACCTTC. Residues: CASSPGGENYGYTF.